This T cell receptor (beta chain) was recovered during a study of tissue T cells after allogeneic stem cell transplantation (dated by TCRdb to the early 2020s). For the study in its entirety: If a tissue had multiple samples, a pathologist reviewed H&E sections so that samples with histologically apparent lymphocytes got priority for sequencing. Using research autopsies of patients with and without GVHD, plus mouse models of GVHD, the study profiled TCR beta repertoires across many tissues. The human arm was a prospective observational study without blinding or randomization.

The library was produced with the immunoSEQ multiplex PCR assay. Adaptive Biotechnologies performed TCRbeta CDR3 sequencing at survey depth and reported CDR3 sequences, V/J genes, productive frequency, and template counts. TCR beta CDR3 regions were amplified from genomic DNA rather than RNA. On the study's bioinformatics: Jensen-Shannon divergence was used to quantify pairwise repertoire overlap between tissues, with a value of 1 indicating complete divergence and a value of 0 indicating identical repertoires. Tissues were clustered by single-linkage agglomerative hierarchical clustering of pairwise JSD values, and the clustering results were displayed as dendrograms. GLIPH2 was run on all patient samples with simulation_depth 1000, kmer_min_depth 3 and cdr3_length_cutoff 8, and groups with more than two unique CDR3s were retained. A standardized tissue-overlap score was generated by extrapolating Jaccard GLIPH-group overlap across patients to a standard repertoire size of 1000 clones. Linear mixed-effect models, with tissue included as a fixed effect and individual included as a random effect, were used to assess associations of diversity with clinical or experimental variables. Entries here come from immuneACCESS through TCRdb and include only in-frame sequences with V and J called. Some clones fail to appear in such tables; in the studies checked, an unresolved V gene covers under half of the shortfall, and the cause of the remainder is unknown. V and J calls and clone size are those listed in that table; D and trimming were worked out from the DNA. This sample lists about 3,700 clones; less than 70% were detected once. Jointly, the top ten make up 28% of the sample.

Worth noting for this clone: The target of this receptor is not known. Within one base of it there is no much larger clone, and no base qualities were kept.

Overall results and qualifications from the work: Blood and spleen T cells captured only a limited portion of the TCR repertoire detected in tissues, in both patients and mice. The patient cohort was small and varied clinically, and sampling depth was recognized as a limitation. Not many T cell clones showed up in more than one patient, yet clustering based on motifs uncovered repertoire signatures that were shared across patients in a tissue-specific way. Within patients, how anatomically similar tissues were was a major factor shaping TCR repertoire composition, regardless of disease or transplant status. Which tissue TCRs were alloreactive or antigen-specific was not determined in the study, and some of the clones might have been host cells that persisted. For the non-GVHD comparator patients, no blood samples were available.

Trimming removed 4 bases from V and 5 bases from J; the gene matches leave 6 bases unexplained. From its cysteine to its phenylalanine, the CDR3 spans 14 amino acids. Of the read, only the CDR3 DNA is kept; its 42 bases are in frame from base 1. CDR1 and CDR2 (MGHRA, YSYEKL) derive from the germline V gene. Taken with the paper, the label for time point translates to: human tissue collected at research (rapid) autopsy. Three non-HCT comparator patients with other cancers, having at least five GI tract samples and no known GI disease at death, were selected retrospectively. Autopsy tissues included GI sites from esophagus to rectum, liver, skin and lymphoid organs including spleen, after a median post-mortem interval of around 9.1 hours. Autopsy specimens were bisected, with one portion flash-frozen in liquid nitrogen and the rest formalin-fixed; GI outer muscle layers were removed. To extract genomic DNA from frozen tissues, either the Mag-Bind Blood & Tissue DNA HDQ 96 Kit on a Chemagic 360 or the DNeasy Blood & Tissue Kit was used. Because of concern about red blood cell contamination, extracted DNA was further purified using the Genomic DNA Clean & Concentrator-25 kit.

The sample was tissue from the ileum, taken at autopsy. The V and J genes are TRBV4-1 and TRBJ2-5; TRBD1 fits 8 bases in the junction. The origin of this receptor is a male donor aged 60 or over with lung cancer. In nucleotides, the sequence is TGCGCCAGCAGCCGAGTGACAGGGGTGGAGACCCAGTACTTC. It specifies CASSRVTGVETQYF.